This T cell receptor (beta chain) was sequenced for a study of blood T cell repertoires in COVID-19. About the research overall: The samples span acute and convalescent COVID-19 from the United States, Italy and Spain. The analysed material was cDNA or gDNA that came from T cells, B-cell-depleted T cells, or PBMCs.

Per the original data handling: Amplification with reference gene primers provided the estimates of nucleated cell counts. Produced via immunoSEQ multiplex PCR; TCRdb's table is partial and in-frame only. The DNA was the basis for D and trimming; V, J and clone size are from that table. The sample carries roughly 150,000 clones, around 82% recorded once. The ends were cut back, 5 bases at V and 0 bases at J, with 10 bases in the middle. CDR3 length: 14 amino acids. Per germline, CDR1 SNHLY and CDR2 FYNNEI. Recovered participants had two consecutive negative NP/OP PCR tests, healthcare professional clearance, or symptom resolution.

Sequenced material: PBMCs or T cells enriched from blood (not recorded which). The chain recombines TRBV2 with TRBJ1-1; the D is unclear. The source is a man aged 35 to 55 who had recovered from COVID-19. Here the CDR3 reads CASSPDFMNTEAFF. The CDR3 DNA is TGTGCCAGCAGTCCGGACTTTATGAACACTGAAGCTTTCTTT.